This TCR beta chain derives from a study of beta chain features in type 1 diabetes. This clone was detected only a few times. Its antigen remains unidentified. Other nucleotide sequences in the sample specify the same CDR3. Findings of the study overall: Type 1 diabetes patients had TCRB CDR3s that were shorter (moderately but significantly so) in all four CD4+ subsets. Patients' naive, central memory and regulatory TCRB repertoires appeared more alike than those of healthy donors. Overrepresentation of cells with high TCR expression could result from cDNA sequencing.

Of the isolated RNA, all was reverse transcribed, and so the sequenced material was expressed TCRB transcripts. TCRdb's copy holds only in-frame clones and misses some; the assay was immunoSEQ multiplex PCR. Of 550,000 to 850,000 clones listed, roughly 12% are singletons. The V end was cut by 0 bases, the J end by 8 bases, with 5 bases between. Germline lookup yields CDR1 SGHRS and CDR2 YFSETQ. The CDR3 extends over 12 amino acids. This receptor was taken from a man between 18 and 29 years old with type 1 diabetes. Sequenced: naive CD4+ T cells from blood. The chain links TRBV5-1 to TRBJ1-4; D not certain. Here the CDR3 DNA reads TGCGCCAGCAGCTTGGTAGGGGAAAAACTGTTTTTT. Residues: CASSLVGEKLFF.